Reported below is one T cell receptor (beta chain). The antigen is not known. This specimen comes from a study of cytomegalovirus exposure and HLA in healthy donors. Notes on the study in general: Many donors shared some public TCRs, even though most TCR sequences were rare. In vitro checks showed that three CMV-associated chains really do target CMV antigens.

V lost 7 bases, J lost 4 bases, and 16 bases lay in between. The CDR3 runs 14 residues. The V gene's germline CDR1 is MNHNY and CDR2 SVGAGI (reference sequence). The protocol was immunoSEQ multiplex PCR, while the TCRdb copy is restricted to in-frame clones and leaves out a portion. The table has 250,000 to 400,000 clones, roughly 86% seen once. Donors were drawn from the roughly 110-subject validation cohort, separate from the roughly 670-subject first cohort. The source of this sequence is a man younger than 40 in good health and CMV-seronegative. The chain recombines TRBV6-6 with TRBJ2-5, with D maybe TRBD2 (7 bases). The source material was PBMCs. The CDR3 nucleotides read TGTGCCAGCACGCCCGGGGGGCGCTCAGAGACCCAGTACTTC. It specifies CASTPGGRSETQYF.